The entry below describes one TCR beta chain. The source of the sample is a study of blood T cell repertoires in COVID-19. Repertoires were generated with immunoSEQ multiplex PCR, while TCRdb's copy carries only in-frame clones and drops some. Of roughly 68,000 clones detected, 65% to 80% appear once; the ten largest clones hold 8.5% to 10%. This sequence originates from a woman in her 50s with acute or convalescent COVID-19. The material sequenced was peripheral blood.

The DNA for the CDR3 is TGTGCCAGCAGGGGACAGGGCGAAGAGACCCAGTACTTC. This translates into CASRGQGEETQYF. The chain uses TRBV28 and TRBJ2-5; TRBD1 matches at 9 bases. CDR1 and CDR2 from the germline V gene are MDHEN and SYDVKM. J was trimmed by 3 bases and V by 6 bases; bases with no gene match: 2. The CDR3 length is 13 residues.